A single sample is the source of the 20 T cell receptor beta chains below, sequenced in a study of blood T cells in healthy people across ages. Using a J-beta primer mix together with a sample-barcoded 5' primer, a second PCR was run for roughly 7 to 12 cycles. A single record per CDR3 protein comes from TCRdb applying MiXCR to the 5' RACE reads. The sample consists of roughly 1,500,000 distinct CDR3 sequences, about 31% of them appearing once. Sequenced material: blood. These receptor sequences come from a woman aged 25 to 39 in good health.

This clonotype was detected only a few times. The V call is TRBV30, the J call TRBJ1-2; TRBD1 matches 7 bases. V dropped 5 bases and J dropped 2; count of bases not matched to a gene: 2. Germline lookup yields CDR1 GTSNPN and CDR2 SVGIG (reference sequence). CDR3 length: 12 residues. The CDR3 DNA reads TGTGCCTGGGGACAGGAGAACTATGGCTACACCTTC. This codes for CAWGQENYGYTF.

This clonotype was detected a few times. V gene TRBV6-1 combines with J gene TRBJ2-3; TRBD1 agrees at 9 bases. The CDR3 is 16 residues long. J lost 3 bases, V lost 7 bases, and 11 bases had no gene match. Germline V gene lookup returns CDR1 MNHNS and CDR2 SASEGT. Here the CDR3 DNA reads TGTGCCAGCACTCACGTGCTGACAGGGGGAACAGATACGCAGTATTTT. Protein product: CASTHVLTGGTDTQYF.

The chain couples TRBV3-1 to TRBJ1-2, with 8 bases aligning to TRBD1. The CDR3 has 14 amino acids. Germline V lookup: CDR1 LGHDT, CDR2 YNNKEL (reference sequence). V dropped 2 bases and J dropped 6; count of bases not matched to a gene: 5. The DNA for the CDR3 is TGTGCCAGCAGCCAATTGGGACAGGCCCATGGCTACACCTTC. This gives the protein CASSQLGQAHGYTF.

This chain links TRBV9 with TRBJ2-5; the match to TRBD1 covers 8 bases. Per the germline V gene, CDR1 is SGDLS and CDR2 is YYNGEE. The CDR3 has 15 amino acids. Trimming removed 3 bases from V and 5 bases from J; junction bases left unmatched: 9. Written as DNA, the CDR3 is TGTGCCAGCAGCGCAGGGGGCTCCACCCTGGAGACCCAGTACTTC. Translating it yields CASSAGGSTLETQYF.

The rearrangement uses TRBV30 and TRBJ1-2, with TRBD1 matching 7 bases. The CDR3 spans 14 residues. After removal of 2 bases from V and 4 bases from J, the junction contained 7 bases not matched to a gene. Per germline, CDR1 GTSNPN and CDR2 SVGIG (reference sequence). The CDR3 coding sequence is TGTGCCTGGAGTCAGGACAGGACTCTCTATGGCTACACCTTC. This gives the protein CAWSQDRTLYGYTF.

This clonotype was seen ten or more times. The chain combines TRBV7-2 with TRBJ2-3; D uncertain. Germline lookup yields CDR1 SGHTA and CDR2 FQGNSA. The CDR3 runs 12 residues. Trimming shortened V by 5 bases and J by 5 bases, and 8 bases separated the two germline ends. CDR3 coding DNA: TGTGCCAGCAGCCCCGGTGTAGATACGCAGTATTTT. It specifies CASSPGVDTQYF.

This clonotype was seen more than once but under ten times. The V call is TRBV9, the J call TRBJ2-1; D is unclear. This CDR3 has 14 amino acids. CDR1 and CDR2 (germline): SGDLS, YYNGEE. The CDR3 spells CASSKGNSYNEQFF. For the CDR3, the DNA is TGTGCTTCTTCCAAGGGAAATTCCTACAATGAGCAGTTCTTC.

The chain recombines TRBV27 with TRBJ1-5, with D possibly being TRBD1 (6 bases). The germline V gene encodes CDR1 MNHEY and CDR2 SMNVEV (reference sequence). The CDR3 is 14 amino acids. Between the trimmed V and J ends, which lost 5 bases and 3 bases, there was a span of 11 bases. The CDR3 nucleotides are TGTGCCAGCAGTATAGGACAGTTCAATCAGCCCCAGCATTTT. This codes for CASSIGQFNQPQHF.

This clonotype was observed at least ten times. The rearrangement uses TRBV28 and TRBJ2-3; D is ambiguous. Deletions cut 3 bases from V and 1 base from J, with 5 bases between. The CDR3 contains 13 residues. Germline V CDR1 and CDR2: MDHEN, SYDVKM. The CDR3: CASSFLGTDTQYF. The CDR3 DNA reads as TGTGCCAGCAGTTTCCTAGGCACAGATACGCAGTATTTT.

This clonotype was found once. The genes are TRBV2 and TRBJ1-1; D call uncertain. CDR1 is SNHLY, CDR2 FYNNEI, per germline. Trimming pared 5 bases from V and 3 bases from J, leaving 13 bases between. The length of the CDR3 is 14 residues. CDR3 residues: CASSRENRDTEAFF. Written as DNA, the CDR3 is TGTGCCAGCAGTCGGGAGAATCGGGACACTGAAGCTTTCTTT.

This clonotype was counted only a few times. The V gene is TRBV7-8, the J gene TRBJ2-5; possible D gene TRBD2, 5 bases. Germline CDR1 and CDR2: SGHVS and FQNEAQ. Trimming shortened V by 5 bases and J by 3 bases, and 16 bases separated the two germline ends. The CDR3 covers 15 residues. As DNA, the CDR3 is TGTGCCAGCAGCCCGAGGGCCACTAGGGAAGAGACCCAGTACTTC. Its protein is CASSPRATREETQYF. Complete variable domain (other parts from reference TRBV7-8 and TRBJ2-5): GAGVSQSPRYKVAKRGQDVALRCDPISGHVSLFWYQQALGQGPEFLTYFQNEAQLDKSGLPSDRFFAERPEGSVSTLKIQRTQQEDSAVYLCASSPRATREETQYFGPGTRLLVL.

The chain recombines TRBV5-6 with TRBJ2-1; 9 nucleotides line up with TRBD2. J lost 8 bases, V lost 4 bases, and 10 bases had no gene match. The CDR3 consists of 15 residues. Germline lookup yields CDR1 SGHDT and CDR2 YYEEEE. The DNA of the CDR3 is TGTGCCAGCAGCCCCCCCGGGACTAGCATCTATGAGCAGTTCTTC. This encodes CASSPPGTSIYEQFF.

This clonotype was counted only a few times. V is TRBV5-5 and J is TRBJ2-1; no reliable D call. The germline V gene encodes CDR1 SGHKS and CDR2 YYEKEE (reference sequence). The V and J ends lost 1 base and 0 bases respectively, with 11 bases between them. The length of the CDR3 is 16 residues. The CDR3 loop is CASSLLPESSYNEQFF. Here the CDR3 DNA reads TGTGCCAGCAGCTTGTTACCAGAGAGCTCCTACAATGAGCAGTTCTTC.

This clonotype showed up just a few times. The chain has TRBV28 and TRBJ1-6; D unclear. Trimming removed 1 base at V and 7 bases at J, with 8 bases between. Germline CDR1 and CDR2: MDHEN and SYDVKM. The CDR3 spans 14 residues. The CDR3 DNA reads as TGTGCCAGCAGTTTATACGACCCAAATTCACCCCTCCACTTT. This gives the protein CASSLYDPNSPLHF.

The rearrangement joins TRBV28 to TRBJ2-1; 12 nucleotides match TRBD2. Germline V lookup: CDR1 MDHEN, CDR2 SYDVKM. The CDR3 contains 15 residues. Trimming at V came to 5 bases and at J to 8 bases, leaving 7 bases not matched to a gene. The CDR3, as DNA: TGTGCCAGCAGTCAGACTAGCGGGAGTTTAGATGAGCAGTTCTTC. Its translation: CASSQTSGSLDEQFF.

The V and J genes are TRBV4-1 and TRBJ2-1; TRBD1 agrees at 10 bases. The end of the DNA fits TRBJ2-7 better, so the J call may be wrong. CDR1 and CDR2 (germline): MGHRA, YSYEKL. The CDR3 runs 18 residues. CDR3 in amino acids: CASSQLLWDRGGYNEQYF. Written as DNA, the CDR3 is TGCGCCAGCAGCCAGCTCCTGTGGGACAGGGGCGGCTACAATGAGCAGTACTTC.

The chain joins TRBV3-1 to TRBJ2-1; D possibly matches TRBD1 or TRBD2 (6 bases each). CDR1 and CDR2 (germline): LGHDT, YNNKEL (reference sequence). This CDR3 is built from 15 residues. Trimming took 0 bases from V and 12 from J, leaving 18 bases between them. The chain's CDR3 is CASSQDMVTSRGQFF. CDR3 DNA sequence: TGTGCCAGCAGCCAAGATATGGTAACTAGCAGGGGGCAGTTCTTC.

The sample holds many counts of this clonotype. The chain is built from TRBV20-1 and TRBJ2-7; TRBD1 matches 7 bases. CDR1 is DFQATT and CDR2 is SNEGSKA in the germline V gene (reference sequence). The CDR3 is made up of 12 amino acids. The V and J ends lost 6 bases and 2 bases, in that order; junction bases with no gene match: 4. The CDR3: CSAVQGTYEQYF. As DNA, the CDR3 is TGCAGTGCGGTACAGGGGACCTACGAGCAGTACTTC.

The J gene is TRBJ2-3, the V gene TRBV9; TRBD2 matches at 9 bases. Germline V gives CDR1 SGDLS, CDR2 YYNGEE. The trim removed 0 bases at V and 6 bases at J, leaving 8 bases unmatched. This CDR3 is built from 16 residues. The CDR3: CASSVATSGLWDTQYF. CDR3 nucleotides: TGTGCCAGCAGCGTAGCTACTAGCGGGCTTTGGGATACGCAGTATTTT.

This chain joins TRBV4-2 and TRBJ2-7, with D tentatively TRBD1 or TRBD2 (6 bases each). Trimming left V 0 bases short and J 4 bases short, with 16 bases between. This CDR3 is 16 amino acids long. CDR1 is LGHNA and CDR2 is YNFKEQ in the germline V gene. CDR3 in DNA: TGTGCCAGCAGCCAAGATCTGGGGGGCGTTAAGTACGAGCAGTACTTC. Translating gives CASSQDLGGVKYEQYF.